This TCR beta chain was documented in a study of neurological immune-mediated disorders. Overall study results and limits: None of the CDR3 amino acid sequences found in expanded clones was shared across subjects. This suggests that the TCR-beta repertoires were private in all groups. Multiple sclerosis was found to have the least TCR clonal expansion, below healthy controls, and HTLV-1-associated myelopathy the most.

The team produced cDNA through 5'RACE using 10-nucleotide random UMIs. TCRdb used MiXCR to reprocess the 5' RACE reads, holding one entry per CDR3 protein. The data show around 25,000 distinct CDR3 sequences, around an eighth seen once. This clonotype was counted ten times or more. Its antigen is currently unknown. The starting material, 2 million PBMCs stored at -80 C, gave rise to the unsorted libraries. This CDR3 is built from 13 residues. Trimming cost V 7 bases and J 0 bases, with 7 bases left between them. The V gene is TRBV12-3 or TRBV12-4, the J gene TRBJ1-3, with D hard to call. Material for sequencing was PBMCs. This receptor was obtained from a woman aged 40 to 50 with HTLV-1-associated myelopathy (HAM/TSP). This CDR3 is CASTPNSGNTIYF. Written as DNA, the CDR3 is TGTGCCAGCACCCCAAACTCTGGAAACACCATATATTTT.